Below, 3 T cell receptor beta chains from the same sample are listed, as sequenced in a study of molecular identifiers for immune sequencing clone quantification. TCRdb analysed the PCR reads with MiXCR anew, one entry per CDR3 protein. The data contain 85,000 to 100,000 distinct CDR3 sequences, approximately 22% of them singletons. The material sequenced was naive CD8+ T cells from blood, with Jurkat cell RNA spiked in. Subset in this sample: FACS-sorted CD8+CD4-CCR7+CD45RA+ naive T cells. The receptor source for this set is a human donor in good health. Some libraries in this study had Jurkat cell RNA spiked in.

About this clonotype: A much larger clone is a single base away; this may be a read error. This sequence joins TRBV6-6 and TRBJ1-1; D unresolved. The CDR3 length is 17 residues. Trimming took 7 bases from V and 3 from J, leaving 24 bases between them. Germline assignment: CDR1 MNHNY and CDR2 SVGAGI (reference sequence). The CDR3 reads CASTPSETTKRDTEAFF. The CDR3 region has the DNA TGTGCCAGCACCCCCTCCGAGACAACGAAGCGAGACACTGAAGCTTTCTTT.

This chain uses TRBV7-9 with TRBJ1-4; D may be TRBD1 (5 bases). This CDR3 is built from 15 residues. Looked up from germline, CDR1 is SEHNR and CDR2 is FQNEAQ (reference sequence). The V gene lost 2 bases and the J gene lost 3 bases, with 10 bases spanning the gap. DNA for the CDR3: TGTGCCAGCAGCTTACCGGGACCGGCTAATGAAAAACTGTTTTTT. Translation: CASSLPGPANEKLFF.

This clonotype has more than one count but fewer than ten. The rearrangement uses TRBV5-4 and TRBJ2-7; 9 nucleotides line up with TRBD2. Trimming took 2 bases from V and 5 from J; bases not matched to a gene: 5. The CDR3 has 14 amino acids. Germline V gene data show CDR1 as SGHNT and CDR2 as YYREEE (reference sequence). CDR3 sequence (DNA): TGTGCCAGCAGCTTCGGACTAGCGACAAACGAGCAGTACTTC. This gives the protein CASSFGLATNEQYF.